This T cell receptor beta chain stems from a study of blood T cell repertoires in COVID-19. About the research overall: Specimens from acute and convalescent COVID-19 originated in the United States, Italy and Spain.

Clones were read by immunoSEQ multiplex PCR, and TCRdb kept only the in-frame ones, dropping some. The sample shows 55,000 to 80,000 clones, over 80% of them seen only once. The receptor was derived from a woman of 80 years or more with acute or convalescent COVID-19. The sample taken for sequencing was peripheral blood.

Here the CDR3 reads CASSLEPGDRGNSPLHF. As DNA, the CDR3 is TGTGCCAGCAGCTTAGAGCCGGGAGACAGGGGAAATTCACCCCTCCACTTT. This chain joins TRBV7-2 and TRBJ1-6; 8 bases are a match to TRBD1. Germline loops: CDR1 SGHTA, CDR2 FQGNSA. J lost 7 bases, V lost 1 base, and 9 bases had no gene match. This CDR3 is 17 amino acids long.